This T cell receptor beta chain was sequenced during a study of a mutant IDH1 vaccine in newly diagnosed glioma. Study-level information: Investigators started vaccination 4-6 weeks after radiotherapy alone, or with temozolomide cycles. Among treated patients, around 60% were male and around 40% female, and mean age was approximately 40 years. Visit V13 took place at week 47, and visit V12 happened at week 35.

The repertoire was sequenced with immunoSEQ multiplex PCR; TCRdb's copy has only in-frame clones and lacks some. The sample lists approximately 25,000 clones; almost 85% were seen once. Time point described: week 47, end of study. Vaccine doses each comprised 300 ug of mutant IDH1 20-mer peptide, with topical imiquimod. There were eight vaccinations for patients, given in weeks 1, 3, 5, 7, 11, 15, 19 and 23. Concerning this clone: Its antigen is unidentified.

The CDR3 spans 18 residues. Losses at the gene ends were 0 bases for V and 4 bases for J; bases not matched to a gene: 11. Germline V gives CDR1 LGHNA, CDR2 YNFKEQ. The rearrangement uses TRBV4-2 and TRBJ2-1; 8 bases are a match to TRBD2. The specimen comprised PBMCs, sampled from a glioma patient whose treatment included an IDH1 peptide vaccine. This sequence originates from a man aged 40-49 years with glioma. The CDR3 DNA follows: TGTGCCAGCAGCCAAGAAAGGGGCACTAGCGGCCCTTACAATGAGCAGTTCTTC. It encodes CASSQERGTSGPYNEQFF.